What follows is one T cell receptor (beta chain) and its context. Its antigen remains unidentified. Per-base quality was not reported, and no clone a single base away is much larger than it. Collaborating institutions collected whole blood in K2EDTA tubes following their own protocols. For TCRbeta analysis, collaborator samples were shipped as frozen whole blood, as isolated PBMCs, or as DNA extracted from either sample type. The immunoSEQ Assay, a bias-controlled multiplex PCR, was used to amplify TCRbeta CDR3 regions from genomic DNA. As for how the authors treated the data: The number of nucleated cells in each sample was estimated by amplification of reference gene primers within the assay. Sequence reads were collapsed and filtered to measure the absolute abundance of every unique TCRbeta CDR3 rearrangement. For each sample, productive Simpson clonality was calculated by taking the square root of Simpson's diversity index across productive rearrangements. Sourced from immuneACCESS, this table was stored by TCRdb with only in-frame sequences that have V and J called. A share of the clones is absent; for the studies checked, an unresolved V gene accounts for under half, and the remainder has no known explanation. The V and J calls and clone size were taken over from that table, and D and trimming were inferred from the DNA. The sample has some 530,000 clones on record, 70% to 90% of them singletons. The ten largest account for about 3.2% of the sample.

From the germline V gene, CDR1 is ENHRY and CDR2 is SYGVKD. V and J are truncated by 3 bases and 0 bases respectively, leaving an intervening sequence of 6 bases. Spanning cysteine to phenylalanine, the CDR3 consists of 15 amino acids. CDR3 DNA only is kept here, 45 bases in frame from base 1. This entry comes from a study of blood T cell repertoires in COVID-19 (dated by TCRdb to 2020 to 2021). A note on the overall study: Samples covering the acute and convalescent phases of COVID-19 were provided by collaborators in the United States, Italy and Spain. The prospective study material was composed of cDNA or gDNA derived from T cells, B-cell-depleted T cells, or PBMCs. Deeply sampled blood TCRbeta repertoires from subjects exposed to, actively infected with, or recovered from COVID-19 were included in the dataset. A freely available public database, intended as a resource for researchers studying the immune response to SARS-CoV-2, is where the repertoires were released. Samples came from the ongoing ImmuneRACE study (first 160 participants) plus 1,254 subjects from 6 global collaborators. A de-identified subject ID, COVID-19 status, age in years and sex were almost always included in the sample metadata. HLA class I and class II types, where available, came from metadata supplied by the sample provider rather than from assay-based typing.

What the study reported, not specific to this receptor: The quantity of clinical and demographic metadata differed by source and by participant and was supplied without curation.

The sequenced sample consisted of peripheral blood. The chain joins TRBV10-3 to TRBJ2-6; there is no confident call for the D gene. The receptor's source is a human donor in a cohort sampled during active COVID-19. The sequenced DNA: TGTGCCATCAGTGATGGTAGCTCTGGGGCCAACGTCCTGACTTTC. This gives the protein CAISDGSSGANVLTF.